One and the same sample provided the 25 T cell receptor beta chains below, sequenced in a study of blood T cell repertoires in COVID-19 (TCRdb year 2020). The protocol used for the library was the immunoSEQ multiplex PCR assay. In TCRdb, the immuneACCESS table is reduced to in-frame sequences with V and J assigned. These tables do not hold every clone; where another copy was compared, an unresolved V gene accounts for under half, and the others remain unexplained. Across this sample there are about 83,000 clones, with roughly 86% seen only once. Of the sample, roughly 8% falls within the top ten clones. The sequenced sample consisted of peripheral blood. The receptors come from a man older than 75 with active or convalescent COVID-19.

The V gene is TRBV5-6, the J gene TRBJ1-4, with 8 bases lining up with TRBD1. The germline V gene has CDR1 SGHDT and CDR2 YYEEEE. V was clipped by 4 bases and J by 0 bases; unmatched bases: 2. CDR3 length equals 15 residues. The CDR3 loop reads CASSPTGATNEKLFF. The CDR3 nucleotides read TGTGCCAGCAGCCCGACAGGGGCAACTAATGAAAAACTGTTTTTT.

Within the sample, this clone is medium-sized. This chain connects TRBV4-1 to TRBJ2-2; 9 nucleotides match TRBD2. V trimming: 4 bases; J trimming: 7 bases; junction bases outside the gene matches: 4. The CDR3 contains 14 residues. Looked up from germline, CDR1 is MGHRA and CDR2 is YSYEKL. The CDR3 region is CASSLAGVDGELFF. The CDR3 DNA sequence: TGCGCCAGCAGCCTAGCGGGAGTTGACGGGGAGCTGTTTTTT.

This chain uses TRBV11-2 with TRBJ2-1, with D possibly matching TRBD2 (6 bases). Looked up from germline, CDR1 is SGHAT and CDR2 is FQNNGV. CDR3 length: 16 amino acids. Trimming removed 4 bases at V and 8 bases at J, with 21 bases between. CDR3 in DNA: TGTGCCAGCAGCTCAGCAGCGGGCCCCCGATACGATGAGCAGTTCTTC. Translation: CASSSAAGPRYDEQFF. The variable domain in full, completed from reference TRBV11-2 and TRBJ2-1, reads EAGVAQSPRYKIIEKRQSVAFWCNPISGHATLYWYQQILGQGPKLLIQFQNNGVVDDSQLPKDRFSAERLKGVDSTLKIQPAKLEDSAVYLCASSSAAGPRYDEQFFGPGTRLTVL.

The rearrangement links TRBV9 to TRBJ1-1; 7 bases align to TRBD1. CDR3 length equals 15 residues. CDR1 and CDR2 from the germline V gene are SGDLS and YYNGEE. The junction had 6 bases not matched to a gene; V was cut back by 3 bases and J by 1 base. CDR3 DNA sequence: TGTGCCAGCAGCGCTAGACAGGGCTCGAACACTGAAGCTTTCTTT. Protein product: CASSARQGSNTEAFF.

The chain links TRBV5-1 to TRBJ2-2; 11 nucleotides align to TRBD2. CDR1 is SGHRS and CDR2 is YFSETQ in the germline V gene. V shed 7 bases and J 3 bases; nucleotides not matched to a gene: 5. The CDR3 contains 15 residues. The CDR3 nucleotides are TGCGCCAGCGCCGGGACTAGCGGTCACACCGGGGAGCTGTTTTTT. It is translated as CASAGTSGHTGELFF.

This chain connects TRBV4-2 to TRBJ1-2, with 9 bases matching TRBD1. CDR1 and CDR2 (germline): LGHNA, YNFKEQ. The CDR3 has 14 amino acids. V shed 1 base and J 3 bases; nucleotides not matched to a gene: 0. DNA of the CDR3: TGTGCCAGCAGCCAAGGGGACAGGGACTATGGCTACACCTTC. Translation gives CASSQGDRDYGYTF.

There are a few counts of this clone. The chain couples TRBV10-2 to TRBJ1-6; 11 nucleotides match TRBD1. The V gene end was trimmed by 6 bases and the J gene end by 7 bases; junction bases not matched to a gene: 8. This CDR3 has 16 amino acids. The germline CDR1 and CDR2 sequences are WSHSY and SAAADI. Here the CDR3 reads CASSRTGGYQNSPLHF. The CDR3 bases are TGCGCCAGCAGCCGGACAGGGGGCTACCAGAATTCACCCCTCCACTTT.

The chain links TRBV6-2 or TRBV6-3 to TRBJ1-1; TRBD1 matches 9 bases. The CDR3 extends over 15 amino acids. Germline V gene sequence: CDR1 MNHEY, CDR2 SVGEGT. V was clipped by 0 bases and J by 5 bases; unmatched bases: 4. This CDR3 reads CASSYSDRGGTEAFF. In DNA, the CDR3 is TGTGCCAGCAGTTACTCGGACAGGGGTGGAACTGAAGCTTTCTTT.

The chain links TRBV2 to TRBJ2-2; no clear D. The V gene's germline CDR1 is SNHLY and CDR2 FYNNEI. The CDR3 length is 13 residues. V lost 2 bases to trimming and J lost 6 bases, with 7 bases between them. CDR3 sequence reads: CASSESSAGELFF. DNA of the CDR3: TGTGCCAGCAGTGAATCCAGCGCCGGGGAGCTGTTTTTT.

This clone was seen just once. CDR3 protein: CASTRDRNGYTF. The CDR3 nucleotides read TGTGCCAGCACCCGGGACAGGAACGGCTACACCTTC. The chain carries TRBV6-5 and TRBJ1-2, with 8 positions matching TRBD1. V dropped 7 bases and J dropped 8; count of bases not matched to a gene: 6. Germline lookup yields CDR1 MNHEY and CDR2 SVGAGI. CDR3 length: 12 residues.

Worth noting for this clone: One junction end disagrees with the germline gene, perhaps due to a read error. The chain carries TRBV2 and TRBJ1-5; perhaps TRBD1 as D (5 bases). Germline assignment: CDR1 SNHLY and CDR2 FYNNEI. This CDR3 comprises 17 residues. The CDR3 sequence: CASREEAGGVENQPQHF. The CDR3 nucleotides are TGTGCCAGCAGGGAAGAGGCGGGGGGGGTGGAAAATCAGCCCCAGCATTTT.

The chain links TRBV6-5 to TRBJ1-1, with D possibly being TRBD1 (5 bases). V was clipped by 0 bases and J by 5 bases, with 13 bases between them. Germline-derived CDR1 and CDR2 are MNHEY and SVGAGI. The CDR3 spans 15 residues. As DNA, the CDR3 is TGTGCCAGCAGTTACTCGAAAGTTTCAGGGACTGAAGCTTTCTTT. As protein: CASSYSKVSGTEAFF.

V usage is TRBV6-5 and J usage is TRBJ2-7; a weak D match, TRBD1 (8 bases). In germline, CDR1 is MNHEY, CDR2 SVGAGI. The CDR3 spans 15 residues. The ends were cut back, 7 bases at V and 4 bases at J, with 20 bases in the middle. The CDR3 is CASNPRTGRGYEQYV. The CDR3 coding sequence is TGTGCCAGCAACCCAAGGACAGGGCGGGGGTACGAGCAGTACGTC.

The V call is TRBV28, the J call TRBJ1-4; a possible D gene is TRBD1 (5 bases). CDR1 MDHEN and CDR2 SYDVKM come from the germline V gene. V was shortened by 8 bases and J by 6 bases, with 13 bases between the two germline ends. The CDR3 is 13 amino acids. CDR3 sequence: CASHRWGDEKLFF. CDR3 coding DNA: TGTGCCAGCCACAGGTGGGGGGATGAAAAACTGTTTTTT.

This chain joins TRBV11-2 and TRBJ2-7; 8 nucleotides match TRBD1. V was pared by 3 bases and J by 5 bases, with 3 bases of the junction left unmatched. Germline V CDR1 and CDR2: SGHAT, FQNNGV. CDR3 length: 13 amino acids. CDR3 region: CASSFTGGNEQYV. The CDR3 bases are TGTGCCAGCAGCTTTACAGGGGGGAACGAGCAGTACGTC.

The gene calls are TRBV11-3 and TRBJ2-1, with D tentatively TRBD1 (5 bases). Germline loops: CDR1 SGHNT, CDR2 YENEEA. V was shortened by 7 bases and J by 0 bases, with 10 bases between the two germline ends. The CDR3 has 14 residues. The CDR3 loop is CASTRVSSYNEQFF. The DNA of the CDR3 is TGTGCCAGCACCAGGGTGAGCTCCTACAATGAGCAGTTCTTC. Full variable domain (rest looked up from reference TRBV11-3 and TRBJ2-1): EAGVVQSPRYKIIEKKQPVAFWCNPISGHNTLYWYLQNLGQGPELLIRYENEEAVDDSQLPKDRFSAERLKGVDSTLKIQPAELGDSAVYLCASTRVSSYNEQFFGPGTRLTVL.

CDR3: CASSGASGRLETQYF. In nucleotides, the CDR3 is TGCGCCAGCAGTGGGGCCAGTGGCCGGTTGGAGACCCAGTACTTC. The chain recombines TRBV10-2 with TRBJ2-5; D remains ambiguous. Germline assignment: CDR1 WSHSY and CDR2 SAAADI. The CDR3 consists of 15 residues. Trimming shortened V by 4 bases and J by 5 bases, and 17 bases separated the two germline ends.

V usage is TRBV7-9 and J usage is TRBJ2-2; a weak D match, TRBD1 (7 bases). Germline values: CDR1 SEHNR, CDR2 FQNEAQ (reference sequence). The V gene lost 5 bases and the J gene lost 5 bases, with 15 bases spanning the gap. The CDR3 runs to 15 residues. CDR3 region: CASSTRGDVTGELFF. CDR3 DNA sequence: TGTGCCAGCAGCACCAGGGGGGATGTAACCGGGGAGCTGTTTTTT.

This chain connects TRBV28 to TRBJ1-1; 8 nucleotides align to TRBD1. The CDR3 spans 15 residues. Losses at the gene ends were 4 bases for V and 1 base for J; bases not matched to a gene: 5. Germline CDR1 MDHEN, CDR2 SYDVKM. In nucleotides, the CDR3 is TGTGCCAGCAGTTCTCAGGGGGCCCGGAACACTGAAGCTTTCTTT. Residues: CASSSQGARNTEAFF.

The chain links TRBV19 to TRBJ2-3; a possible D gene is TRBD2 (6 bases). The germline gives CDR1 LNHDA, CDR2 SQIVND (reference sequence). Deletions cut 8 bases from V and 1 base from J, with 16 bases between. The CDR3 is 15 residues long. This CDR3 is CASSGGGYRTDTQYF. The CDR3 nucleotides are TGTGCCAGTTCCGGGGGAGGATACCGCACAGATACGCAGTATTTT. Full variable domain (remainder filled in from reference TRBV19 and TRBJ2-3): DGGITQSPKYLFRKEGQNVTLSCEQNLNHDAMYWYRQDPGQGLRLIYYSQIVNDFQKGDIAEGYSVSREKKESFPLTVTSAQKNPTAFYLCASSGGGYRTDTQYFGPGTRLTVL.

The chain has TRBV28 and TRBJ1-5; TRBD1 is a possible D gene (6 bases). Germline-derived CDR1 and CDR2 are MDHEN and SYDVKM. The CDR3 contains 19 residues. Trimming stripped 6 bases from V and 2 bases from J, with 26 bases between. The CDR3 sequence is CASSPVSPGHLMGNQPQHF. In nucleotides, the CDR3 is TGTGCCAGCAGCCCAGTTTCTCCGGGACACTTAATGGGCAATCAGCCCCAGCATTTT.

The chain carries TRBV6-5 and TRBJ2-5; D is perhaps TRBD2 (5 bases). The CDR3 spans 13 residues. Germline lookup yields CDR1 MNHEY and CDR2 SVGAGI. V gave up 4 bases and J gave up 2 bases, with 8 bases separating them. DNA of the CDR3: TGTGCCAGCAGTTCGGACTGGCAAGAGACCCAGTACTTC. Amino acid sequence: CASSSDWQETQYF.

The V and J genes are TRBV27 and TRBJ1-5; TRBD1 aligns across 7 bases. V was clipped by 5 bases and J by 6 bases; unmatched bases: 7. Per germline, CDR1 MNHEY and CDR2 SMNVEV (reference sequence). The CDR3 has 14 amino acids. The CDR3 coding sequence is TGTGCCAGCAGTCTGACACCAGGGGGTCAGCCCCAGCATTTT. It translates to CASSLTPGGQPQHF.

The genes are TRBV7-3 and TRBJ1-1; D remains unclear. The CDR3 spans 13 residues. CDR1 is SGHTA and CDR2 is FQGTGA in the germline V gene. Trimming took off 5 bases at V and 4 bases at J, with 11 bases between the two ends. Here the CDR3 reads CASSPRQLTEAFF. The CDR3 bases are TGTGCCAGCAGCCCTCGACAACTCACTGAAGCTTTCTTT.

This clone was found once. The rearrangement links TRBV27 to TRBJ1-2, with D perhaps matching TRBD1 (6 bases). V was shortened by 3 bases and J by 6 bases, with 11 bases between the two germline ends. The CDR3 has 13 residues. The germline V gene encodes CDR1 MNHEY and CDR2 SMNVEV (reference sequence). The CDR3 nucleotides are TGTGCCAGCAGTTTCCCAGGGGCGGATGGCTACACCTTC. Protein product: CASSFPGADGYTF.